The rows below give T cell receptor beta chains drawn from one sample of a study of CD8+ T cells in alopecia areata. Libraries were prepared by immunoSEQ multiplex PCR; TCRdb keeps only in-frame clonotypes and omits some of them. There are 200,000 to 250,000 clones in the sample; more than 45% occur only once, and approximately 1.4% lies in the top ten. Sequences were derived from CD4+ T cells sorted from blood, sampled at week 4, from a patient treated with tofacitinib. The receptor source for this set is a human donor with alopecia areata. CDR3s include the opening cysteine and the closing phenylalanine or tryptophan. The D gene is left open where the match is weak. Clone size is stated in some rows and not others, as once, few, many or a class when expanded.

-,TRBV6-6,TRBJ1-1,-,CATRSANTEAFF,TGTGCCACCCGTAGCGCGAACACTGAAGCTTTCTTT
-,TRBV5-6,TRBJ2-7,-,CATRPRTGTRSYEQYF,TGTGCCACCCGACCCCGAACCGGGACACGCTCCTACGAGCAGTACTTC
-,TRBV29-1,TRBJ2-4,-,CSVTTGRNIQYF,TGCAGCGTGACGACGGGACGGAACATTCAGTACTTC
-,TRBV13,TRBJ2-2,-,CASSSWGPGELFF,TGTGCCAGCAGCTCGTGGGGCCCCGGGGAGCTGTTTTTT
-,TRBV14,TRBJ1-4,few,CASSQIQGTNEKLFF,TGTGCCAGCAGCCAAATTCAGGGGACTAATGAAAAACTGTTTTTT
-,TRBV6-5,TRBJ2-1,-,CASSSLGGGVNEQFF,TGTGCCAGCAGTTCCTTAGGGGGAGGGGTCAATGAGCAGTTCTTC
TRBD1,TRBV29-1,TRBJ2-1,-,CSVDRGGGEQFF,TGCAGCGTGGACAGGGGAGGTGGTGAGCAGTTCTTC
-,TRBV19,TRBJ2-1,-,CASSIRWRAVYNEQFF,TGTGCCAGTAGTATTCGGTGGAGGGCGGTCTACAATGAGCAGTTCTTC
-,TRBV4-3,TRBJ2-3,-,CASSPDGIGASTDTQYF,TGCGCCAGCAGCCCTGATGGAATAGGGGCGAGCACAGATACGCAGTATTTT
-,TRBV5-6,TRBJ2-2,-,CASSSRHAGELFF,TGTGCCAGCAGCTCCCGACATGCCGGGGAGCTGTTTTTT
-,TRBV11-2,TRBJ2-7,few,CASSLREQYF,TGTGCCAGCAGCTTACGCGAGCAGTACTTC
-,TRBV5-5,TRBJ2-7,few,CASSLAHNYEQYF,TGTGCCAGCAGCTTGGCCCACAACTACGAGCAGTACTTC
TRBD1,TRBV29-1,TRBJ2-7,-,CSVSGGDEQYF,TGCAGCGTTTCAGGGGGCGACGAGCAGTACTTC
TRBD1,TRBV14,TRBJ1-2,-,CASSGQGTGGYGYTF,TGTGCCAGCAGCGGCCAAGGGACAGGGGGCTATGGCTACACCTTC
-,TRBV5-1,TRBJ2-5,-,CASSGAGQETQYF,TGCGCCAGCAGCGGGGCGGGTCAAGAGACCCAGTACTTC
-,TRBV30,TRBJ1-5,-,CACGGNTQPQHF,TGTGCCTGTGGGGGTAATACTCAGCCCCAGCATTTT
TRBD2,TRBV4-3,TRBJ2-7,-,CASSQDPGGTTYEQYF,TGCGCCAGCAGCCAAGACCCCGGGGGGACTACCTACGAGCAGTACTTC
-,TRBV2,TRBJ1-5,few,CASSGRGGVNQPQHF,TGTGCCAGCAGTGGGAGAGGAGGGGTCAATCAGCCCCAGCATTTT
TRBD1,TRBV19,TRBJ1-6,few,CASRSVGQVGSPLHF,TGTGCCAGTAGAAGCGTCGGACAGGTCGGGTCACCCCTCCACTTT
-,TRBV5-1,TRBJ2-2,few,CASRQTAASENTGELFF,TGCGCCAGCAGGCAAACCGCTGCTAGCGAGAACACCGGGGAGCTGTTTTTT
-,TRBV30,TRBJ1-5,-,CAWRSNHVGNQPQHF,TGTGCCTGGAGATCAAACCACGTTGGGAATCAGCCCCAGCATTTT
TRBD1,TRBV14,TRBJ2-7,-,CASSHHGQGNEQYF,TGTGCCAGCAGCCACCACGGACAGGGTAACGAGCAGTACTTC
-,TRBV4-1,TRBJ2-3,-,CASSQVDLVSTDTQYF,TGCGCCAGCAGCCAAGTGGACCTAGTAAGCACAGATACGCAGTATTTT
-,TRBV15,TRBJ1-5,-,CATSRVQGRSNQPQHF,TGTGCCACCAGCAGAGTCCAGGGACGGTCCAATCAGCCCCAGCATTTT
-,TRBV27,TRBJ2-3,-,CASSLRQGGSHVNTDTQYF,TGTGCCAGCAGTTTGCGGCAGGGAGGTTCACATGTTAACACAGATACGCAGTATTTT
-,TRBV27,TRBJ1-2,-,CASSRAPNYGYTF,TGTGCCAGCAGTCGAGCCCCTAACTATGGCTACACCTTC
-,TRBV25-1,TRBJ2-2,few,CASSSVGTGELFF,TGTGCCAGCAGTTCCGTGGGAACCGGGGAGCTGTTTTTT
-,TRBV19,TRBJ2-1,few,CASSVAFSSYNEQFF,TGTGCCAGTAGTGTAGCCTTTAGCTCCTACAATGAGCAGTTCTTC
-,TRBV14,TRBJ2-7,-,CASSQQPTQGDEQYF,TGTGCCAGCAGCCAACAGCCCACCCAAGGTGACGAGCAGTACTTC
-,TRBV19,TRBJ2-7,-,CASSISGASSYEQYF,TGTGCCAGTAGTATTTCGGGGGCAAGCTCCTACGAGCAGTACTTC
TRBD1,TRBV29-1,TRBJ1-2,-,CSVGDRMYGYTF,TGCAGCGTTGGGGACAGAATGTATGGCTACACCTTC
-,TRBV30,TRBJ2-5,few,CAWSVDSRLGTQYF,TGTGCCTGGAGTGTCGACAGCCGTCTAGGGACCCAGTACTTC
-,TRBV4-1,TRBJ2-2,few,CASSQDEATGELFF,TGCGCCAGCAGCCAAGATGAGGCGACCGGGGAGCTGTTTTTT
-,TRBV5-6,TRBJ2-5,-,CASSLQGRTMNFETQYF,TGTGCCAGCAGCTTGCAGGGCCGGACCATGAATTTTGAGACCCAGTACTTC
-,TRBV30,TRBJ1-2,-,CAWTAWQGSYGYTF,TGTGCCTGGACGGCTTGGCAGGGCAGCTATGGCTACACCTTC
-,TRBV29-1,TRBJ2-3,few,CSVGTRRDTQYF,TGCAGCGTCGGGACCCGCAGGGATACGCAGTATTTT
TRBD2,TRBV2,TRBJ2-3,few,CASMGGVPDTQYF,TGTGCCAGCATGGGGGGGGTACCAGATACGCAGTATTTT
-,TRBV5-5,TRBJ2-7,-,CASSLEPNPTVDEQYF,TGTGCCAGCAGCTTGGAGCCCAACCCCACGGTCGACGAGCAGTACTTC
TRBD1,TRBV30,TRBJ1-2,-,CACPDRGRFGYTF,TGTGCCTGCCCCGACAGGGGGCGGTTTGGCTACACCTTC
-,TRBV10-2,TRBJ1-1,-,CASRQGVTEAFF,TGCGCCAGCAGACAGGGTGTCACTGAAGCTTTCTTT
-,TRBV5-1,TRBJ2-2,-,CASSLTGGDTGELFF,TGCGCCAGCAGCTTGACAGGCGGGGACACCGGGGAGCTGTTTTTT
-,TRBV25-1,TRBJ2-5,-,CASSPHRGLKETQYF,TGTGCCAGCAGTCCCCATAGGGGGTTGAAAGAGACCCAGTACTTC
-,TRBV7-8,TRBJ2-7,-,CASSLQGTSSSYEQYF,TGTGCCAGCAGCTTACAGGGAACGTCGAGCTCCTACGAGCAGTACTTC
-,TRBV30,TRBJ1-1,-,CAWSGPGHNTEAFF,TGTGCCTGGAGTGGCCCCGGACACAACACTGAAGCTTTCTTT
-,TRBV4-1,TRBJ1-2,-,CASSQGDALYGYTF,TGCGCCAGCAGCCAGGGAGATGCCCTCTATGGCTACACCTTC
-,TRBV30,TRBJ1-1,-,CAWIRRANTEAFF,TGTGCCTGGATTAGAAGGGCCAACACTGAAGCTTTCTTT
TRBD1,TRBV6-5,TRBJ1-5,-,CASSPTGEQPQHF,TGTGCCAGCAGCCCGACAGGGGAACAGCCCCAGCATTTT
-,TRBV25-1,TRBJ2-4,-,CASSEVKGSAAKNIQYF,TGTGCCAGCAGTGAAGTTAAGGGATCTGCCGCCAAAAACATTCAGTACTTC
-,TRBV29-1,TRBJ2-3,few,CSVHLFDTQYF,TGCAGCGTCCACTTATTCGATACGCAGTATTTT
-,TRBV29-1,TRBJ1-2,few,CSVDRGGYGYTF,TGCAGCGTTGATCGGGGGGGCTATGGCTACACCTTC
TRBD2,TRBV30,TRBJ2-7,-,CAWSAPRGLAIYEQYF,TGTGCCTGGAGTGCACCCAGGGGACTAGCAATCTACGAGCAGTACTTC
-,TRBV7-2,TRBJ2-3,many,CASSLAKSDTQYF,TGTGCCAGCAGCTTAGCTAAGTCAGATACGCAGTATTTT